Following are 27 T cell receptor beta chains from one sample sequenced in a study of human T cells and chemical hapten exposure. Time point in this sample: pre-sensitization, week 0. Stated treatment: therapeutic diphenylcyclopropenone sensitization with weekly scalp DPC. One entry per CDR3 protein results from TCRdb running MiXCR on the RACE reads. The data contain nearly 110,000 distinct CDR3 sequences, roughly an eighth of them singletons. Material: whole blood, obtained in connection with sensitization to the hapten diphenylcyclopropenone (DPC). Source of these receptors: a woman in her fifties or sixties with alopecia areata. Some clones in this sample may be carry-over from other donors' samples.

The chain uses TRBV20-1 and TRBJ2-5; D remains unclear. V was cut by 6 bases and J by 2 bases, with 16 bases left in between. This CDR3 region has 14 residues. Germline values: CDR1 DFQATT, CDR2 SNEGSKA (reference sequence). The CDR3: CSAQRLGIQETQYF. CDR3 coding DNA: TGCAGTGCCCAACGTCTGGGGATACAAGAGACCCAGTACTTC.

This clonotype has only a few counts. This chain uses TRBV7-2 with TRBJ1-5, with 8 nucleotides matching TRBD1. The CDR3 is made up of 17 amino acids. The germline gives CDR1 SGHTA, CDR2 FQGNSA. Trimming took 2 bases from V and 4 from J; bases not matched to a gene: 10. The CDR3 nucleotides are TGTGCCAGCAGCTTATGGGGAGGGACAGGAGCTAATCAGCCCCAGCATTTT. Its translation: CASSLWGGTGANQPQHF.

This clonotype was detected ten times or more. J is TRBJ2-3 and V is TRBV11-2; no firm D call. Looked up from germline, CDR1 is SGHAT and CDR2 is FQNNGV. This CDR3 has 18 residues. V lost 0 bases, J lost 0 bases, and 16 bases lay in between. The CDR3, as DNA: TGTGCCAGCAGCTTAGATCATTTAGACATTTCTAGCACAGATACGCAGTATTTT. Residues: CASSLDHLDISSTDTQYF. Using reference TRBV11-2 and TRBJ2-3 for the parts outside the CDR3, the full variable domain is EAGVAQSPRYKIIEKRQSVAFWCNPISGHATLYWYQQILGQGPKLLIQFQNNGVVDDSQLPKDRFSAERLKGVDSTLKIQPAKLEDSAVYLCASSLDHLDISSTDTQYFGPGTRLTVL.

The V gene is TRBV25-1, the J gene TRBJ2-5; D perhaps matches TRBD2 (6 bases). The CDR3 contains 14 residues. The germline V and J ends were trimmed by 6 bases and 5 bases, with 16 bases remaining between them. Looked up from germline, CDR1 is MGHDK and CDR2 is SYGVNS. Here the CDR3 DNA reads TGTGCCAGCAGCGCCCGGGAGTACGGGGAGACCCAGTACTTC. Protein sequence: CASSAREYGETQYF.

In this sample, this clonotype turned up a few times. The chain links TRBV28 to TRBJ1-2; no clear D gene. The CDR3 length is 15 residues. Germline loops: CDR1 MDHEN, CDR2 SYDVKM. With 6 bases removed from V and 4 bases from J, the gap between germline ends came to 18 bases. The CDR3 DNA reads TGTGCCAGCAGGGTGACGGGCAAAAGCTTCTATGGCTACACCTTC. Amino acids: CASRVTGKSFYGYTF.

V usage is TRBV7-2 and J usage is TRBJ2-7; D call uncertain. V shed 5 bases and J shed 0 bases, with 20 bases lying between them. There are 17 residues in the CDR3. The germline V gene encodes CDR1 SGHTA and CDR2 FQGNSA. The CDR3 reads CASSLYYSVPSSYEQYF. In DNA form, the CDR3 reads TGTGCCAGCAGCCTCTACTACAGCGTCCCGAGCTCCTACGAGCAGTACTTC.

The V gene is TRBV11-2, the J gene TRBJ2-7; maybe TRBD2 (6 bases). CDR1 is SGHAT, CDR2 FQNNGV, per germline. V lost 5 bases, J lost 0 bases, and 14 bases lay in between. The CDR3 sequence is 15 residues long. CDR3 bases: TGTGCCAGCAGCCCCGGGTCCGGGAGCTCCTACGAGCAGTACTTC. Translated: CASSPGSGSSYEQYF.

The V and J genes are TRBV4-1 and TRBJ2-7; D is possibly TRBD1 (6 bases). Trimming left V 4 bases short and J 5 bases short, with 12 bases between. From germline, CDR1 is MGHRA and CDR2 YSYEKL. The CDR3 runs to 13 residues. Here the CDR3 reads CASSRTGNNEQYF. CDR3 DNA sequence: TGCGCCAGCAGCCGTACAGGGAACAACGAGCAGTACTTC.

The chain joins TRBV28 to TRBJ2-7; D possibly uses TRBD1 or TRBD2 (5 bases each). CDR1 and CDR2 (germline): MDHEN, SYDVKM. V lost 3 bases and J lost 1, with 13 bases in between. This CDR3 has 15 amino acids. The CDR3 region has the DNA TGTGCCAGCAGTTTGACCGGGACCCGATCCTACGAGCAGTACTTC. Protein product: CASSLTGTRSYEQYF.

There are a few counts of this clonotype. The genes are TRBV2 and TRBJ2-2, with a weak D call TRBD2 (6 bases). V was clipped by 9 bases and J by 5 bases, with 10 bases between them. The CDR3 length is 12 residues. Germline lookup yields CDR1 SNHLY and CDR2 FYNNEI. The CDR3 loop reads CASNRETGELFF. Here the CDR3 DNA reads TGTGCCAGTAACCGGGAGACCGGGGAGCTGTTTTTT.

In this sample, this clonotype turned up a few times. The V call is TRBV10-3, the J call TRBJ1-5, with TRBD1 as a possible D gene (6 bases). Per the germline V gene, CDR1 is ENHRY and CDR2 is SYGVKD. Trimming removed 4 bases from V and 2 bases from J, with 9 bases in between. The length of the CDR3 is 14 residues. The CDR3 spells CAISAGEGNQPQHF. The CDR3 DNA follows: TGTGCCATCAGTGCAGGGGAAGGCAATCAGCCCCAGCATTTT.

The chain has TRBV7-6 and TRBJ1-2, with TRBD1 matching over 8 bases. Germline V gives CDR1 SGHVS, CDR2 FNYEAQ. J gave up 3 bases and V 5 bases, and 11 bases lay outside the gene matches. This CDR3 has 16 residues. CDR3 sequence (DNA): TGTGCCAGCAGCCAGACAGGGGTTAACGACTACTATGGCTACACCTTC. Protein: CASSQTGVNDYYGYTF.

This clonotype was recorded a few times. The CDR3 is CASKPQGLGNTIYF. The CDR3 nucleotides read TGTGCCAGTAAACCACAGGGACTTGGAAACACCATATATTTT. The chain combines TRBV28 with TRBJ1-3; weak D call: TRBD1 (6 bases). The germline V gene encodes CDR1 MDHEN and CDR2 SYDVKM. The length of the CDR3 is 14 residues. V was clipped by 9 bases and J by 3 bases, with 15 bases between them.

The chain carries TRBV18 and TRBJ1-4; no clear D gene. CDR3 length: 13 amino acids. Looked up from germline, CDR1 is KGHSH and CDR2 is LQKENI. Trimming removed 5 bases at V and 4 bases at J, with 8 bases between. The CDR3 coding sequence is TGTGCCAGCTCATCGGACCGTAATGAAAAACTGTTTTTT. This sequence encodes CASSSDRNEKLFF.

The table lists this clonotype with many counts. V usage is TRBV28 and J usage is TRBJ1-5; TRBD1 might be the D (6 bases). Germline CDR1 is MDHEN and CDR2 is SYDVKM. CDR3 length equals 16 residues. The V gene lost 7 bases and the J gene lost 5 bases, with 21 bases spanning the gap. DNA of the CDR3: TGTGCCAGCACCACCCCGATCGGACAGCGGGATCAGCCCCAGCATTTT. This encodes CASTTPIGQRDQPQHF.

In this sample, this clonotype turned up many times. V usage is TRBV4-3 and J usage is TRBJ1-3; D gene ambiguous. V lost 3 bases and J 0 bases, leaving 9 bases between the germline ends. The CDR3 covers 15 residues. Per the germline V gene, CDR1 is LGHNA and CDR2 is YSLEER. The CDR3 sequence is CASSQKLNSGNTIYF. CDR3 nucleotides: TGCGCCAGCAGCCAGAAGCTAAACTCTGGAAACACCATATATTTT.

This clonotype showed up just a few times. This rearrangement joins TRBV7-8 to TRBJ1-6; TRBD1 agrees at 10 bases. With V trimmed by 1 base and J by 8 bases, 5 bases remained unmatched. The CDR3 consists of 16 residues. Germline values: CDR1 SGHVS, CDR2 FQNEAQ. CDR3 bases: TGTGCCAGCAGCTTAGGACAGGGGGCCCCCGATTCACCCCTCCACTTT. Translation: CASSLGQGAPDSPLHF.

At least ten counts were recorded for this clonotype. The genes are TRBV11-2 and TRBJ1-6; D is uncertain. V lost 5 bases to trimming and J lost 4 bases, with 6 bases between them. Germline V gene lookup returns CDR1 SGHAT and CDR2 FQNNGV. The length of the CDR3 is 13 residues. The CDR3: CASSPHYNSPLHF. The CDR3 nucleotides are TGTGCCAGCAGCCCCCATTATAATTCACCCCTCCACTTT.

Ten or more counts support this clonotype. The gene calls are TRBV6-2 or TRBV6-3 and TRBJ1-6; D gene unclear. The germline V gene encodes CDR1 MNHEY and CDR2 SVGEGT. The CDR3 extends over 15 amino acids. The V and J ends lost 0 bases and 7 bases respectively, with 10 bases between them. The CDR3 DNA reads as TGTGCCAGCAGTTACTCCGGGGTGGCGAATTCACCCCTCCACTTT. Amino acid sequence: CASSYSGVANSPLHF.

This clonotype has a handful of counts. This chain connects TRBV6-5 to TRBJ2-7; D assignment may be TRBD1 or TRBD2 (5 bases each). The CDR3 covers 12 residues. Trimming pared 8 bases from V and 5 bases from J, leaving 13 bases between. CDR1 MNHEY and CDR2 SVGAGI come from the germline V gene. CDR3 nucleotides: TGTGCCAGCCGAGGGGTGTTCGACGAGCAGTACTTC. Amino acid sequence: CASRGVFDEQYF.

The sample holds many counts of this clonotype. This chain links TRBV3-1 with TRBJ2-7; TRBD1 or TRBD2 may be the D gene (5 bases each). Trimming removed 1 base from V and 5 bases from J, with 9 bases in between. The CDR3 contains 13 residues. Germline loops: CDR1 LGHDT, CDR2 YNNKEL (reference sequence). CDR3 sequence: CASSQVWGNEQYF. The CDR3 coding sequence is TGTGCCAGCAGCCAAGTGTGGGGGAACGAGCAGTACTTC.

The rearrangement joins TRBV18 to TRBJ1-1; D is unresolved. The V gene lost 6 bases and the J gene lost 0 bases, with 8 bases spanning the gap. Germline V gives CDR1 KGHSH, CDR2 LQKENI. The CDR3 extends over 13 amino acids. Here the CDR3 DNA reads TGTGCCAGCTCGAGCGGGATGAACACTGAAGCTTTCTTT. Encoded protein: CASSSGMNTEAFF.

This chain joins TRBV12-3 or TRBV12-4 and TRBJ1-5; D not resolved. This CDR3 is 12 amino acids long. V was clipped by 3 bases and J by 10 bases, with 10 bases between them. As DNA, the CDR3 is TGTGCCAGCAGTTTTTCTGTGGAACCCCAGCATTTT. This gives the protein CASSFSVEPQHF.

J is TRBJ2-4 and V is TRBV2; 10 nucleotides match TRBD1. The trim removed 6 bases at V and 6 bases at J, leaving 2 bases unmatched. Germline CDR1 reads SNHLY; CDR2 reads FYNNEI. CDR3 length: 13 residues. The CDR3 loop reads CASRGDRGNIQYF. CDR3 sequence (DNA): TGTGCCAGCAGGGGGGACAGGGGAAACATTCAGTACTTC.

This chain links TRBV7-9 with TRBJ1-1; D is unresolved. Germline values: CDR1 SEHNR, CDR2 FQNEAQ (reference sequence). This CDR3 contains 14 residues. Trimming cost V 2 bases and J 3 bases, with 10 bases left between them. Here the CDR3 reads CASSLRSADTEAFF. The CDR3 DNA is TGTGCCAGCAGCTTAAGAAGTGCCGACACTGAAGCTTTCTTT.

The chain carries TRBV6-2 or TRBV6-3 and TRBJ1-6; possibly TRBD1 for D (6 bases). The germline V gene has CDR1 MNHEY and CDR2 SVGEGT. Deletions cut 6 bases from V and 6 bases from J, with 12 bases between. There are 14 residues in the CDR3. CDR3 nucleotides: TGTGCCAGCAGAGGCAACAGGGCTAATTCACCCCTCCACTTT. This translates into CASRGNRANSPLHF.

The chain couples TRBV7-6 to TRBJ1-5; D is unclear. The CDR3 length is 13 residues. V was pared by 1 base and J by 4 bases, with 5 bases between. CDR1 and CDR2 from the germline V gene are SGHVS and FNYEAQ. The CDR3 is CASSLELNQPQHF. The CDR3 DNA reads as TGTGCCAGCAGCTTAGAGTTAAATCAGCCCCAGCATTTT.